Listed below are T cell receptor beta chains from one sample, sequenced in a study of blood T cell repertoires in COVID-19. Using immunoSEQ multiplex PCR, the repertoire was profiled, and TCRdb retains in-frame clones only, with some absent. The sample comprises around 300,000 clones, over 70% of which are singletons, and 5% rests with the top ten. Input material: PBMCs or T cells enriched from blood (not recorded which). These receptors originate from a man younger than 45 who had recovered from COVID-19. The CDR3 runs from the conserved cysteine through the conserved F or W. A D gene is named only where the DNA matches it firmly. Rows may omit the clone size; those that give it use once, few, many or a size class.

size,J,V,D,CDR3,DNA
.,TRBJ1-2,TRBV6-5,.,CASMAGRYGYTF,TGTGCCAGCATGGCGGGGCGCTATGGCTACACCTTC
.,TRBJ1-5,TRBV6-5,.,CASSYELNQPQHF,TGTGCCAGCAGTTACGAGCTTAATCAGCCCCAGCATTTT
.,TRBJ1-4,TRBV28,.,CAGGAANEKLFF,TGTGCCGGGGGGGCCGCTAATGAAAAACTGTTTTTT
.,TRBJ2-6,TRBV2,TRBD2,CASRRGAGANVLTF,TGTGCCAGCAGGCGGGGGGCTGGGGCCAACGTCCTGACTTTC
.,TRBJ1-5,TRBV28,TRBD1,CASSLIGTGVRRAQPQHF,TGTGCCAGCAGTTTAATTGGGACAGGTGTAAGGAGGGCTCAGCCCCAGCATTTT
.,TRBJ1-2,TRBV28,TRBD1,CASSLVPTGGNYGYTF,TGTGCCAGCAGTTTAGTCCCGACAGGGGGCAATTATGGCTACACCTTC
few,TRBJ1-6,TRBV6-1,.,CASSELGAGDSPLHF,TGTGCCAGCAGTGAATTGGGGGCAGGGGATTCACCCCTCCACTTT
.,TRBJ2-5,TRBV18,.,CASSPSWGRETQYF,TGTGCCAGCTCACCATCTTGGGGGCGAGAGACCCAGTACTTC
.,TRBJ1-5,TRBV5-1,TRBD1,CASSWTGEAGQPQHF,TGCGCCAGCAGCTGGACAGGGGAGGCCGGTCAGCCCCAGCATTTT
.,TRBJ2-7,TRBV7-6,TRBD1,CASSLGDRGGSEQYF,TGTGCCAGCAGCTTAGGGGACAGGGGTGGTAGCGAGCAGTACTTC
once,TRBJ1-2,TRBV5-4,TRBD1,CASSRGDRGQSGYTF,TGTGCCAGCAGCCGGGGCGACAGGGGGCAAAGTGGCTACACCTTC
.,TRBJ1-1,TRBV10-2,.,CASRGDNWDTEAFF,TGCGCCAGCAGGGGGGACAATTGGGACACTGAAGCTTTCTTT
.,TRBJ2-7,TRBV4-1,.,CASSSGASLINYEQYF,TGCGCCAGCAGCAGTGGGGCATCCTTAATTAACTACGAGCAGTACTTC
once,TRBJ2-1,TRBV6-5,.,CASSYKLDSMNEQFF,TGTGCCAGCAGTTACAAACTCGACAGCATGAATGAGCAGTTCTTC
.,TRBJ2-3,TRBV7-3,TRBD1,CASSLWTGPTDTQYF,TGTGCCAGCAGCTTATGGACAGGGCCCACAGATACGCAGTATTTT
.,TRBJ2-5,TRBV5-1,TRBD1,CASSLQGQAQETQYF,TGCGCCAGCAGCTTGCAGGGACAGGCCCAAGAGACCCAGTACTTC
.,TRBJ1-2,TRBV27,TRBD1,CASKTGTGYGYTF,TGTGCCAGCAAAACCGGGACAGGGTACGGCTACACCTTC
.,TRBJ1-5,TRBV2,TRBD1,CASRSQGDQPQHF,TGTGCCAGCAGATCACAGGGGGATCAGCCCCAGCATTTT
.,TRBJ2-5,TRBV10-3,TRBD1,CAIRQGQSPQYF,TGTGCCATCAGACAGGGGCAATCCCCCCAGTACTTC
.,TRBJ2-7,TRBV11-3,TRBD1,CASSFATGGLYEQYF,TGTGCCAGCAGCTTCGCGACAGGGGGACTCTACGAGCAGTACTTC
.,TRBJ2-3,TRBV2,TRBD2,CATGLGGGTDTQYF,TGTGCCACCGGACTAGGTGGTGGCACAGATACGCAGTATTTT
.,TRBJ2-7,TRBV27,TRBD1,CASSPDRVSYEQYF,TGTGCCAGCAGTCCGGACAGGGTTTCCTACGAGCAGTACTTC
few,TRBJ2-4,TRBV19,TRBD2,CASSILRTSPGSKNIQYF,TGTGCCAGTAGTATACTCCGGACTAGCCCAGGGTCAAAAAACATTCAGTACTTC
.,TRBJ2-5,TRBV19,.,CASSIGGAQETQYF,TGTGCCAGTAGTATAGGGGGAGCCCAAGAGACCCAGTACTTC
.,TRBJ2-7,TRBV5-4,.,CASSLRAGEFYEQYF,TGTGCCAGCAGCTTGAGAGCAGGGGAGTTCTACGAGCAGTACTTC
.,TRBJ2-7,TRBV29-1,TRBD1,CSVLGTALEQYF,TGCAGCGTCCTGGGGACAGCTCTGGAGCAGTACTTC
many,TRBJ2-3,TRBV30,TRBD1,CAWETGGSVLGTDTQYF,TGTGCCTGGGAGACAGGGGGATCTGTCCTTGGCACAGATACGCAGTATTTT
once,TRBJ2-7,TRBV6-2/TRBV6-3,.,CASSLNYEQYF,TGTGCCAGCAGTCTTAACTACGAGCAGTACTTC
.,TRBJ2-1,TRBV3-1/TRBV3-2,TRBD1,CASSQASGTGIYNEQFF,TGTGCCAGCAGCCAGGCCTCCGGGACAGGGATCTACAATGAGCAGTTCTTC
.,TRBJ2-3,TRBV7-9,TRBD2,CASTQGGLAGPTDTQYF,TGTGCCAGCACCCAGGGGGGACTAGCGGGACCCACAGATACGCAGTATTTT
once,TRBJ2-7,TRBV27,.,CASSLRVGGYEQYF,TGTGCCAGCAGTTTAAGAGTCGGGGGCTACGAGCAGTACTTC
.,TRBJ1-2,TRBV5-1,TRBD1,CASSLGQGDYGYTF,TGCGCCAGCAGCTTGGGACAGGGGGACTATGGCTACACCTTC
.,TRBJ1-6,TRBV6-4,.,CASRPREGGNSPLHF,TGTGCCAGCAGGCCCCGGGAAGGGGGTAATTCACCCCTCCACTTT
.,TRBJ2-7,TRBV11-2,.,CASSRTGPQGSYEQYF,TGTGCCAGCAGCCGGACTGGGCCCCAAGGCTCCTACGAGCAGTACTTC
.,TRBJ2-5,TRBV11-2,.,CASSLGQIQETQYF,TGTGCCAGCAGCTTAGGACAGATCCAAGAGACCCAGTACTTC
.,TRBJ1-6,TRBV15,.,CATGQNYNSPLHF,TGTGCCACCGGACAGAACTATAATTCACCCCTCCACTTT
few,TRBJ1-2,TRBV7-9,.,CASSLSKGQGHYGYTF,TGTGCCAGCAGCCTGAGCAAAGGGCAGGGGCACTATGGCTACACCTTC
.,TRBJ2-7,TRBV7-9,.,CASSSQQGNEQYF,TGTGCCAGCAGCTCCCAACAGGGTAACGAGCAGTACTTC
.,TRBJ1-6,TRBV7-2,.,CASSPSPTGDSPLHF,TGTGCCAGCAGCCCGTCCCCCACAGGAGATTCACCCCTCCACTTT
.,TRBJ2-1,TRBV30,.,CAWSSPGHEQFF,TGTGCCTGGAGTTCTCCTGGGCATGAGCAGTTCTTC
.,TRBJ2-5,TRBV7-8,.,CASSLKGGQGETQYF,TGTGCCAGCAGCTTAAAGGGCGGGCAGGGGGAGACCCAGTACTTC
.,TRBJ1-3,TRBV19,TRBD1,CASSISSTGGGNTIYF,TGTGCCAGTAGTATAAGCTCGACAGGGGGCGGAAACACCATATATTTT
few,TRBJ1-4,TRBV7-2,.,CASSRGAGNEKLFF,TGTGCCAGCAGCCGTGGCGCGGGAAATGAAAAACTGTTTTTT
.,TRBJ1-6,TRBV28,.,CASSLWTGYNSPLHF,TGTGCCAGCAGTTTATGGACGGGTTATAATTCACCCCTCCACTTT